What follows are 28 T cell receptor beta chains derived from one specimen sequenced in a study of blood T cell repertoires in COVID-19 (TCRdb year 2020). Libraries were made using the immunoSEQ multiplex PCR assay. TCRdb holds this immuneACCESS table with in-frame rearrangements only. Some clones are missing; in checked studies, unresolved V genes explain under half, and the rest has no known cause. Here the sample has tens of thousands of clones; roughly four fifths occur a single time. The ten biggest clones cover under 14% of the sample. Material: peripheral blood. Receptors were obtained from an elderly man with COVID-19, enrolled during active disease.

J is TRBJ1-1 and V is TRBV5-1; 7 bases are a match to TRBD1. CDR3 size: 14 residues. Germline CDR1 is SGHRS and CDR2 is YFSETQ. The V and J ends lost 7 bases and 0 bases, in that order; junction bases with no gene match: 6. In DNA form, the CDR3 reads TGCGCCAGCGCGCTGGACAGGTTGAACACTGAAGCTTTCTTT. This encodes CASALDRLNTEAFF.

This chain connects TRBV7-2 to TRBJ2-5; TRBD1 aligns across 8 bases. Germline lookup yields CDR1 SGHTA and CDR2 FQGNSA. V was pared by 5 bases and J by 1 base, with 18 bases of the junction left unmatched. This CDR3 contains 19 residues. CDR3 sequence: CASSPHGRGTGDFQETQYF. Written as DNA, the CDR3 is TGTGCCAGCAGCCCCCATGGGAGAGGGACAGGTGATTTCCAAGAGACCCAGTACTTC.

The chain couples TRBV12-3 or TRBV12-4 to TRBJ2-2, with D unclear. Trimming took off 3 bases at V and 10 bases at J, with 9 bases between the two ends. The CDR3 is 12 amino acids. As DNA, the CDR3 is TGTGCCAGCAGTTTTGGGCAGGCGGAGCTGTTTTTT. Amino acids: CASSFGQAELFF.

The rearrangement joins TRBV7-8 to TRBJ2-7; a weak D match, TRBD1 (6 bases). From germline, CDR1 is SGHVS and CDR2 FQNEAQ. V lost 5 bases to trimming and J lost 2 bases, with 10 bases between them. The CDR3 contains 13 residues. CDR3 nucleotide sequence: TGTGCCAGCAGCCGGACAGAAACCTACGAGCAGTACTTC. Amino acids: CASSRTETYEQYF.

This rearrangement joins TRBV2 to TRBJ1-2, with TRBD1 matching over 9 bases. Germline trimming cut 3 bases from V and 6 bases from J; bases unmatched to any gene: 2. CDR3 length: 13 residues. CDR1 and CDR2 from the germline V gene are SNHLY and FYNNEI. The CDR3 DNA sequence: TGTGCCAGCAGTGACGGGACAGGGAATGGCTACACCTTC. Translation: CASSDGTGNGYTF.

V usage is TRBV28 and J usage is TRBJ1-2; D is undetermined. With 3 bases removed from V and 9 bases from J, the gap between germline ends came to 14 bases. This CDR3 region has 13 residues. Germline lookup yields CDR1 MDHEN and CDR2 SYDVKM. The CDR3 nucleotides read TGTGCCAGCAGTTTTGGCCGGGTCCTGAGCTACACCTTC. It yields the protein CASSFGRVLSYTF.

V gene TRBV19 combines with J gene TRBJ1-4, with D possibly TRBD1 on 5 matching bases. V was clipped by 8 bases and J by 0 bases, with 16 bases between them. The CDR3 consists of 16 residues. CDR1 and CDR2 from the germline V gene are LNHDA and SQIVND (reference sequence). The CDR3 DNA is TGTGCCAGTGGGAAAAAGCGGGGGACAACTAATGAAAAACTGTTTTTT. It yields the protein CASGKKRGTTNEKLFF.

The V gene is TRBV19, the J gene TRBJ2-1; 11 nucleotides align to TRBD2. Germline CDR1 and CDR2: LNHDA and SQIVND (reference sequence). The CDR3 sequence is 15 residues long. With V trimmed by 3 bases and J by 6 bases, 4 bases remained unmatched. The CDR3 DNA reads as TGTGCCAGTAGTATCCAACTAGCGGGAGCCAATGAGCAGTTCTTC. It yields the protein CASSIQLAGANEQFF.

This clone was recorded only once. The rearrangement links TRBV5-4 to TRBJ1-1, with D possibly matching TRBD1 (6 bases). Trimming removed 0 bases from V and 3 bases from J, with 12 bases in between. The germline V gene has CDR1 SGHNT and CDR2 YYREEE (reference sequence). CDR3 size: 15 residues. The CDR3 loop is CASSLAGVGYTEAFF. The CDR3 DNA reads as TGTGCCAGCAGCTTGGCAGGGGTGGGGTACACTGAAGCTTTCTTT.

The chain has TRBV4-2 and TRBJ1-2, with TRBD1 as a possible D gene (6 bases). This CDR3 comprises 17 residues. The V end lost 0 bases, the J end lost 4 bases, and 18 bases lay between the germline ends. Looked up from germline, CDR1 is LGHNA and CDR2 is YNFKEQ. In DNA, the CDR3 is TGTGCCAGCAGCCAAGATTACGAAACAGGGTGGCTCTATGGCTACACCTTC. Translating it yields CASSQDYETGWLYGYTF.

The J gene is TRBJ2-2, the V gene TRBV3-1 (or the pseudogene TRBV3-2), with 15 bases aligning to TRBD2. J gave up 5 bases and V 2 bases, and 6 bases lay outside the gene matches. The germline V gene has CDR1 LGHDT and CDR2 YNNKEL (reference sequence). This CDR3 comprises 18 residues. In DNA, the CDR3 is TGTGCCAGCAGCCAATGGGGACTAGCGGGAGGTGGGACCGGGGAGCTGTTTTTT. It yields the protein CASSQWGLAGGGTGELFF.

The chain has TRBV7-3 and TRBJ2-2; TRBD2 matches 13 bases. Germline assignment: CDR1 SGHTA and CDR2 FQGTGA. V lost 8 bases to trimming and J lost 4 bases; unmatched junction nucleotides: 1. The CDR3 spans 14 residues. The CDR3 spells CASRLAGGTGELFF. In DNA form, the CDR3 reads TGTGCCAGCCGACTAGCGGGGGGCACCGGGGAGCTGTTTTTT.

The chain recombines TRBV4-3 with TRBJ1-1; 11 bases align to TRBD1. Germline assignment: CDR1 LGHNA and CDR2 YSLEER. V lost 3 bases and J lost 7; bases outside the gene matches: 10. The CDR3 spans 16 residues. This CDR3 is CASSQGTGGIFFEAFF. CDR3 bases: TGCGCCAGCAGCCAGGGGACAGGGGGAATTTTTTTTGAAGCTTTCTTT.

A single count supports this clone. The rearrangement links TRBV11-3 to TRBJ2-2; TRBD1 is a possible D gene (5 bases). Germline V gene data show CDR1 as SGHNT and CDR2 as YENEEA. The V end lost 3 bases, the J end lost 8 bases, and 7 bases lay between the germline ends. The CDR3 length is 12 residues. CDR3 sequence (DNA): TGTGCCAGCAGCTTTAGGGGTGGGGAGCTGTTTTTT. Amino acid sequence: CASSFRGGELFF.

The V gene is TRBV19, the J gene TRBJ2-1; 7 bases fit TRBD1. Germline CDR1 is LNHDA and CDR2 is SQIVND (reference sequence). Losses at the gene ends were 5 bases for V and 3 bases for J; bases not matched to a gene: 7. The CDR3 sequence is 15 residues long. The CDR3 DNA follows: TGTGCCAGTAGTTTCCCGGGACAGAGCTACAATGAGCAGTTCTTC. Translating it yields CASSFPGQSYNEQFF.

This rearrangement joins TRBV4-3 to TRBJ2-1; TRBD1 matches 7 bases. Germline V gene data show CDR1 as LGHNA and CDR2 as YSLEER. The CDR3 runs 14 residues. With V trimmed by 4 bases and J by 3 bases, 3 bases remained unmatched. CDR3 residues: CASSPRDSYNEQFF. Written as DNA, the CDR3 is TGCGCCAGCAGCCCACGGGACAGCTACAATGAGCAGTTCTTC.

The chain has TRBV10-3 and TRBJ2-3; 13 nucleotides align to TRBD2. Germline V gives CDR1 ENHRY, CDR2 SYGVKD. The V gene end was trimmed by 5 bases and the J gene end by 6 bases; junction bases not matched to a gene: 8. The CDR3 covers 16 residues. CDR3 sequence: CAISPGLAGEADTQYF. The CDR3 DNA reads as TGTGCCATCAGTCCTGGACTAGCGGGGGAGGCTGATACGCAGTATTTT.

The chain employs TRBV9 and TRBJ2-7, with D tentatively TRBD2 (7 bases). From germline, CDR1 is SGDLS and CDR2 YYNGEE. V dropped 10 bases and J dropped 5 bases, with 16 bases sitting between them. The CDR3 covers 12 residues. The CDR3 spells CAADGGPDEQYV. For the CDR3, the DNA is TGTGCCGCCGACGGGGGGCCGGACGAGCAGTACGTC.

The chain couples TRBV30 to TRBJ1-4, with 8 positions matching TRBD1. The germline CDR1 and CDR2 sequences are GTSNPN and SVGIG (reference sequence). The CDR3 contains 14 residues. The V gene end was trimmed by 5 bases and the J gene end by 6 bases; junction bases not matched to a gene: 8. The CDR3 here is CAWGTGTGDEKLFF. DNA for the CDR3: TGTGCCTGGGGAACCGGGACAGGAGATGAAAAACTGTTTTTT.

This chain connects TRBV5-1 to TRBJ1-2; 7 bases line up with TRBD1. CDR1 and CDR2 from the germline V gene are SGHRS and YFSETQ. Trimming took 4 bases from V and 8 from J; bases not matched to a gene: 5. The CDR3 totals 12 residues. Here the CDR3 DNA reads TGCGCCAGCAGCGAACGGGACAGCGGCTACACCTTC. Residues: CASSERDSGYTF.

This rearrangement joins TRBV4-3 to TRBJ2-1; 9 bases are shared with TRBD2. Trimming cost V 1 base and J 6 bases; bases outside gene matches: 4. Germline values: CDR1 LGHNA, CDR2 YSLEER. CDR3 length equals 15 residues. This CDR3 is CASSQAPAGGNEQFF. CDR3 in DNA: TGCGCCAGCAGCCAAGCCCCAGCGGGGGGCAATGAGCAGTTCTTC.

The V call is TRBV4-3, the J call TRBJ2-1; 7 bases match TRBD2. The CDR3 has 13 residues. The trim removed 4 bases at V and 5 bases at J, leaving 2 bases unmatched. Per the germline V gene, CDR1 is LGHNA and CDR2 is YSLEER. Here the CDR3 DNA reads TGCGCCAGCAGCCCGGGGGGTAACAATGAGCAGTTCTTC. Encoded protein: CASSPGGNNEQFF.

V and J are TRBV19 and TRBJ1-1, with 11 nucleotides matching TRBD1. Germline trimming cut 4 bases from V and 2 bases from J; bases unmatched to any gene: 3. CDR3 length equals 15 residues. Germline CDR1 reads LNHDA; CDR2 reads SQIVND (reference sequence). This chain's CDR3 is CASSKGTGGNTEAFF. The CDR3 DNA sequence: TGTGCCAGTAGTAAAGGGACAGGGGGAAACACTGAAGCTTTCTTT. Full variable domain (outside the CDR3, taken from reference TRBV19 and TRBJ1-1): DGGITQSPKYLFRKEGQNVTLSCEQNLNHDAMYWYRQDPGQGLRLIYYSQIVNDFQKGDIAEGYSVSREKKESFPLTVTSAQKNPTAFYLCASSKGTGGNTEAFFGQGTRLTVV.

The CDR3 is CASSPSGAFENIQYF. The CDR3 nucleotides are TGTGCCAGTAGTCCTTCGGGAGCTTTCGAAAACATTCAGTACTTC. This sequence joins TRBV19 and TRBJ2-4, with D possibly TRBD2 on 6 matching bases. The V gene lost 5 bases and the J gene lost 5 bases, with 16 bases spanning the gap. Germline loops: CDR1 LNHDA, CDR2 SQIVND (reference sequence). The CDR3 extends over 15 amino acids.

The CDR3 sequence is CSASRDQPQHF. CDR3 bases: TGCAGTGCTAGTCGCGATCAGCCCCAGCATTTT. The V call is TRBV20-1, the J call TRBJ1-5; D is uncertain. The length of the CDR3 is 11 residues. With 3 bases removed from V and 5 bases from J, the gap between germline ends came to 5 bases. CDR1 DFQATT and CDR2 SNEGSKA come from the germline V gene (reference sequence).

The chain links TRBV9 to TRBJ1-5; D perhaps matches TRBD1 (5 bases). The CDR3 runs 15 residues. V was shortened by 4 bases and J by 3 bases, with 14 bases between the two germline ends. Germline V gene data show CDR1 as SGDLS and CDR2 as YYNGEE. CDR3 residues: CASSPMGGPNQPQHF. The CDR3 region has the DNA TGTGCCAGCAGCCCAATGGGGGGTCCCAATCAGCCCCAGCATTTT.

This clone was seen only a few times. The gene calls are TRBV9 and TRBJ1-1; the match to TRBD1 covers 7 bases. There are 15 residues in the CDR3. Germline V gene lookup returns CDR1 SGDLS and CDR2 YYNGEE. V was clipped by 4 bases and J by 1 base; unmatched bases: 7. CDR3 protein: CASSPDRAGNTEAFF. The CDR3 coding sequence is TGTGCCAGCAGCCCCGACAGGGCCGGGAACACTGAAGCTTTCTTT.

The table lists this clone with a few counts. The chain recombines TRBV3-1 (or the pseudogene TRBV3-2) with TRBJ1-1, with TRBD1 as a possible D gene (6 bases). V dropped 3 bases and J dropped 0 bases, with 8 bases sitting between them. The CDR3 sequence is 14 residues long. Germline V gene data show CDR1 as LGHDT and CDR2 as YNNKEL (reference sequence). The CDR3 protein is CASSQRTVNTEAFF. Written as DNA, the CDR3 is TGTGCCAGCAGCCAGCGGACAGTGAACACTGAAGCTTTCTTT.